This TCR beta chain was retrieved from a study of shared clonotypes between healthy human individuals. The study's findings and limits: Among donors, sharing of clonotypes was expected to be affected by sequencing depth. Enrolling few donors narrowed the genetic and exposure-history diversity that was represented.

In the authors' methods: ImmunoSEQ output held junction-only sequences without quality scores, so filtering differed. The method was immunoSEQ multiplex PCR; TCRdb's version includes in-frame clones alone and lacks a portion of them. That table gives V, J and clone size, and the DNA gave D and trimming. The table has about 490,000 clones, around 78% seen once. V was pared by 6 bases and J by 8 bases, with 13 bases of the junction left unmatched. Germline CDR1 and CDR2: MGHDK and SYGVNS. This CDR3 region has 15 residues. In the case of this clone: As yet, its antigen is unknown. This may stem from a read error, because a much larger clone lies one nucleotide away.

The sequencing input was PBMCs. V usage is TRBV25-1 and J usage is TRBJ2-1; 7 bases agree with TRBD2. The clonotype was recovered from a woman aged 40-49 years in good health. Some clones in this sample may be carry-over from other donors' samples. CDR3 loop: CASRTTGGSTDEQFF. The DNA of the CDR3 is TGTGCCAGCAGAACGACTGGCGGGAGTACGGATGAGCAGTTCTTC.